The sequence of this TCR beta chain was determined in a study of cytomegalovirus exposure and HLA in healthy donors. From germline, CDR1 is DFQATT and CDR2 SNEGSKA (reference sequence). V was cut by 6 bases and J by 10 bases, with 13 bases left in between. The CDR3 is made up of 11 amino acids. Assay used: immunoSEQ multiplex PCR; TCRdb lists only in-frame clones, some missing. The sample has 250,000 to 350,000 clones, roughly 90% seen once; the top ten hold over 1%. The rearrangement joins TRBV20-1 to TRBJ2-1; D is unclear. This clonotype originated in a woman aged 25-40 years in good health and CMV-seropositive. Material for sequencing was PBMCs. Here the CDR3 reads CSAQREKEQFF. The CDR3 DNA sequence: TGCAGTGCGCAGAGAGAGAAGGAGCAGTTCTTC.